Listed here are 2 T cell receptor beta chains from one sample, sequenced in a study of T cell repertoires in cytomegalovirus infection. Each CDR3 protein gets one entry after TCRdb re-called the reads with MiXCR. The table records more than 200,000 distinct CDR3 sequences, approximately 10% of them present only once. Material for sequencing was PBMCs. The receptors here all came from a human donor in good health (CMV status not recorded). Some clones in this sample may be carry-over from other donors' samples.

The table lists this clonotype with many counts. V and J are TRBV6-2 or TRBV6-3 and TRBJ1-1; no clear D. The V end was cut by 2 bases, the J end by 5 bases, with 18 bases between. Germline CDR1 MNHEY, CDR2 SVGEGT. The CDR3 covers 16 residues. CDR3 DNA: TGTGCCAGCAGTTACCCACGCCGGGGAGGGAGAACTGAAGCTTTCTTT. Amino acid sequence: CASSYPRRGGRTEAFF.

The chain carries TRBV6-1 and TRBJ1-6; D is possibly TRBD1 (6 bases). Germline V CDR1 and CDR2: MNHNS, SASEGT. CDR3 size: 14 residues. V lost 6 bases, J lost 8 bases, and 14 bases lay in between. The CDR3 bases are TGTGCCAGCAGGATACATAGGGGGGATTCACCCCTCCACTTT. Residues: CASRIHRGDSPLHF.